This T cell receptor delta chain stems from a study of γδ T cells in repeated Plasmodium falciparum infection. Study details: Sampling occurred at baseline, pre-infection for selected infections, and 21 days post-infection.

TCRdb re-called the multiplex PCR reads with CATT. The top ten hold roughly 8.1% of the sample, which has 75,000 to 100,000 delta-chain clones, 1.4% seen once. With regard to this clone: TCRdb lists the protein of a much larger clone for this DNA, which differs at residue 4, so this is likely a read error; the protein given here is translated from the DNA itself.

Gammadelta T cells were flow-sorted from PBMC into Vgamma9/Vdelta2+ and Vdelta2-negative populations for bulk analysis. CDR1 TSWWSYY and CDR2 QGS come from the germline V gene. The CDR3 length is 24 residues. The rearrangement links TRDV1 to TRDJ1, with D perhaps TRDD2 or TRDD3 (9 bases each). TCRdb is silent on the J gene; assignment here came from matching the DNA to germline. The receptor comes from a pool of human donors (malaria-infected and uninfected, not separated). Sequenced material: gamma-delta T cells from blood. The CDR3 sequence is CALEEFGRLPTPYTGGPDTDKLIF. The CDR3 nucleotides are TGTGCTCTTGAGGAATTTGGTCGCCTTCCTACTCCCTATACTGGGGGACCTGACACCGATAAACTCATCTTT.